This TCR beta chain was sequenced for a study of blood T cell repertoires in COVID-19 (TCRdb year 2020). For context, the study as a whole: Samples covering the acute and convalescent phases of COVID-19 were provided by collaborators in the United States, Italy and Spain. The samples were drawn from the first 160 participants of the ongoing ImmuneRACE study and from 1,200 or so subjects provided by 6 global collaborators. The sample metadata nearly always contained a de-identified subject ID, COVID-19 status, age in years and sex. The repertoires were released in a freely available public database meant as a resource for research on the immune response to SARS-CoV-2. The material from the prospective study consisted of cDNA or gDNA derived from T cells, B-cell-depleted T cells, or PBMCs. HLA class I and class II types, where available, came from metadata supplied by the sample provider rather than from assay-based typing. The dataset comprised deeply sampled blood TCRbeta repertoires from subjects exposed to, actively infected with, or recovered from COVID-19. On the study overall, not on this receptor specifically: Clinical and demographic metadata were provided uncurated, with the amount varying by source and participant.

Samples from volunteer blood donors who had recovered from COVID-19 were contributed by a second Seattle source. Collaborating institutions collected whole blood in K2EDTA tubes following their own protocols. For TCRbeta analysis, collaborator samples were shipped as frozen whole blood, as isolated PBMCs, or as DNA extracted from either sample type. To note about this clone: Which antigen it targets is not known. No per-base quality is available; no much larger clone lies one base away.

Including cysteine and phenylalanine, the CDR3 has 21 amino acids. The CDR3 DNA has 63 bases and is translated from base 1. TCRbeta CDR3 regions were amplified from genomic DNA using the immunoSEQ Assay, a bias-controlled multiplex PCR. Under the source paper's analysis protocol: Nucleated cell counts per sample were estimated from amplification of reference gene primers within the assay. Sequence reads were collapsed and filtered to measure the absolute abundance of every unique TCRbeta CDR3 rearrangement. Productive Simpson clonality was computed per sample as the square root of Simpson's diversity index over productive rearrangements. TCRdb took this table from immuneACCESS and kept in-frame rearrangements with V and J called. Such tables lack part of the clones; where checked against another copy, unresolved V genes explain under half of the gap, and the rest is unexplained. That table is the source of V, J and clone size, and D and trimming were worked out from the DNA. A total of 200,000 to 250,000 clones appear in this sample, roughly 84% of them only once. The ten largest clones add up to 4.5% to 5.5% of the sample.

The specimen was peripheral blood. The sequence was obtained from a woman between 55 and 75 years old who had recovered from COVID-19. The sequence links TRBV21-1 to TRBJ2-3; the D call of TRBD2 is as the table states it, not checked on the DNA. TRBV21-1 is tagged as a pseudogene. The base sequence is TGTGCCAGCAGCAATCTATTTTCGCCCTCGTACACAGCGGGGGGGCAATATACGCAGTATTTT. Protein translation: CASSNLFSPSYTAGGQYTQYF.